This entry lists 18 T cell receptor beta chains sequenced from one sample in a study of OX40 agonist ivuxolimab in advanced cancers. Profiling relied on immunoSEQ multiplex PCR, and the TCRdb table lists in-frame clones only, not all of them. The table records about 36,000 clones, about 81% of them present only once. Specimen: CD4+ or CD8+ T cells sorted from blood, collected in a trial of the OX40 agonist ivuxolimab. The receptors shown here come from an adult with an advanced solid tumor such as melanoma, head and neck, liver or kidney cancer.

The chain combines TRBV5-1 with TRBJ1-1; D may be TRBD1 (6 bases). The CDR3 loop spans 15 amino acids. V was trimmed by 0 bases and J by 0 bases, leaving 9 bases between them. Looked up from germline, CDR1 is SGHRS and CDR2 is YFSETQ. CDR3 protein: CASSLDGQMNTEAFF. The CDR3 bases are TGCGCCAGCAGCTTGGACGGACAGATGAACACTGAAGCTTTCTTT.

The J gene is TRBJ1-1, the V gene TRBV9, with a tentative D call TRBD1 (6 bases). Between the trimmed V and J ends, which lost 0 bases and 11 bases, there was a span of 23 bases. The germline V gene encodes CDR1 SGDLS and CDR2 YYNGEE. The CDR3 has 16 amino acids. The DNA for the CDR3 is TGTGCCAGCAGCGTAGACGTGGGGGGCTCATCATTCGGGGCTTTCTTT. Encoded protein: CASSVDVGGSSFGAFF.

The V and J genes are TRBV9 and TRBJ1-1; D gene unclear. Trimming left V 3 bases short and J 5 bases short, with 14 bases between. The CDR3 loop spans 14 amino acids. Looked up from germline, CDR1 is SGDLS and CDR2 is YYNGEE. The CDR3 region has the DNA TGTGCCAGCAGCGCAGGAGGACGGGTAACTGAAGCTTTCTTT. Residues: CASSAGGRVTEAFF.

V is TRBV28 and J is TRBJ1-1; 10 bases map to TRBD1. The length of the CDR3 is 14 residues. In germline, CDR1 is MDHEN, CDR2 SYDVKM. J was trimmed by 3 bases and V by 6 bases; bases with no gene match: 4. The CDR3 sequence is CASSRTGGDTEAFF. CDR3 bases: TGTGCCAGCAGCCGGACAGGGGGGGACACTGAAGCTTTCTTT.

This chain joins TRBV7-8 and TRBJ1-5; D uncertain. V shed 2 bases and J shed 7 bases, with 6 bases lying between them. Germline CDR1 reads SGHVS; CDR2 reads FQNEAQ. CDR3 length: 12 residues. The CDR3 DNA sequence: TGTGCCAGCAGCTTACACGGACAGCCCCAGCATTTT. As protein: CASSLHGQPQHF.

This CDR3 reads CASSFSQNTEAFF. In DNA, the CDR3 is TGTGCCAGCAGTTTCTCCCAGAACACTGAAGCTTTCTTT. The chain couples TRBV6-5 to TRBJ1-1; D remains unclear. Germline V gene sequence: CDR1 MNHEY, CDR2 SVGAGI. The CDR3 covers 13 residues. V lost 4 bases and J lost 1, with 7 bases in between.

V usage is TRBV28 and J usage is TRBJ1-2; the D is unclear. V lost 4 bases to trimming and J lost 5 bases, with 5 bases between them. CDR3 size: 11 residues. Looked up from germline, CDR1 is MDHEN and CDR2 is SYDVKM. CDR3 amino acids: CASSSFYGYTF. For the CDR3, the DNA is TGTGCCAGCAGTTCCTTTTATGGCTACACCTTC.

This chain connects TRBV5-1 to TRBJ2-7; 11 bases align to TRBD1. CDR1 is SGHRS, CDR2 YFSETQ, per germline. J was trimmed by 5 bases and V by 4 bases; bases with no gene match: 8. The CDR3 extends over 15 amino acids. CDR3 in amino acids: CASSLGTGGLHEQYF. The CDR3 DNA reads as TGCGCCAGCAGCCTCGGGACAGGGGGATTACACGAGCAGTACTTC.

The rearrangement links TRBV18 to TRBJ1-4; D is perhaps TRBD1 (5 bases). The CDR3 is made up of 15 amino acids. Between the trimmed V and J ends, which lost 2 bases and 7 bases, there was a span of 14 bases. Looked up from germline, CDR1 is KGHSH and CDR2 is LQKENI. CDR3 protein: CASSPSRGWSEKLFF. In nucleotides, the CDR3 is TGTGCCAGCTCACCAAGCCGGGGGTGGTCTGAAAAACTGTTTTTT.

This clone was observed a single time. The chain carries TRBV7-2 and TRBJ2-1; no clear D gene. This CDR3 region has 12 residues. Germline-derived CDR1 and CDR2 are SGHTA and FQGNSA. V lost 0 bases and J lost 7, with 4 bases in between. In nucleotides, the CDR3 is TGTGCCAGCAGCTTAGCGCGAAATGAGCAGTTCTTC. Encoded protein: CASSLARNEQFF.

The table lists this clone with a few counts. Other nucleotide sequences in the sample specify the same CDR3. V usage is TRBV15 and J usage is TRBJ1-4; D ambiguous. This CDR3 spans 15 amino acids. Trimming shortened V by 0 bases and J by 4 bases, and 9 bases separated the two germline ends. Germline CDR1 reads LNHNV; CDR2 reads YYDKDF (reference sequence). CDR3 loop: CATSRDRNHNEKLFF. In nucleotides, the CDR3 is TGTGCCACCAGCAGAGATCGAAACCATAATGAAAAACTGTTTTTT.

The chain carries TRBV7-9 and TRBJ1-5; 8 bases map to TRBD1. CDR1 and CDR2 from the germline V gene are SEHNR and FQNEAQ (reference sequence). The V gene end was trimmed by 1 base and the J gene end by 7 bases; junction bases not matched to a gene: 6. This CDR3 spans 15 amino acids. CDR3 sequence: CASSLDTGGQQPQHF. The CDR3, as DNA: TGTGCCAGCAGCTTAGATACAGGGGGGCAACAGCCCCAGCATTTT.

J is TRBJ1-3 and V is TRBV4-1; no reliable D call. Germline CDR1 is MGHRA and CDR2 is YSYEKL. This CDR3 comprises 15 residues. V shed 0 bases and J shed 0 bases, with 6 bases lying between them. Here the CDR3 DNA reads TGCGCCAGCAGCCAAGAACGGGGCTCTGGAAACACCATATATTTT. Encoded protein: CASSQERGSGNTIYF.

The CDR3: CASRRQVEAEAFF. In nucleotides, the CDR3 is TGTGCCAGCAGAAGACAGGTTGAGGCTGAAGCTTTCTTT. This rearrangement joins TRBV5-5 to TRBJ1-1; D may be TRBD1 (6 bases). V gave up 5 bases and J gave up 6 bases, with 14 bases separating them. From germline, CDR1 is SGHKS and CDR2 YYEKEE (reference sequence). The CDR3 runs 13 residues.

The chain is built from TRBV6-5 and TRBJ1-1, with 9 nucleotides matching TRBD1. After removal of 4 bases from V and 5 bases from J, the junction contained 5 bases not matched to a gene. This CDR3 region has 14 residues. CDR1 is MNHEY, CDR2 SVGAGI, per germline. CDR3 residues: CASSSQGANTEAFF. Written as DNA, the CDR3 is TGTGCCAGCAGTTCACAGGGGGCAAATACTGAAGCTTTCTTT.

The chain recombines TRBV7-8 with TRBJ1-2; D possibly corresponds to TRBD1 (5 bases). CDR3 length: 14 residues. Germline V lookup: CDR1 SGHVS, CDR2 FQNEAQ. V gave up 0 bases and J gave up 8 bases, with 13 bases separating them. In DNA form, the CDR3 reads TGTGCCAGCAGCTTAGCAATAGAGGGGTTCGGCTACACCTTC. It specifies CASSLAIEGFGYTF.

The CDR3, as DNA: TGCGCCAGCAGCCAAATGACCGCCTCTGGAAACACCATATATTTT. It yields the protein CASSQMTASGNTIYF. The chain combines TRBV4-3 with TRBJ1-3; D is unclear. Trimming removed 2 bases from V and 0 bases from J, with 8 bases in between. The CDR3 loop spans 15 amino acids. The germline V gene has CDR1 LGHNA and CDR2 YSLEER.

This rearrangement joins TRBV27 to TRBJ2-3, with TRBD2 matching over 10 bases. Per the germline V gene, CDR1 is MNHEY and CDR2 is SMNVEV (reference sequence). CDR3 length: 15 amino acids. Trimming took 7 bases from V and 5 from J; bases not matched to a gene: 9. CDR3 nucleotide sequence: TGTGCCAGCACCTATTTCGCTAGCGGGAGAGATACGCAGTATTTT. It codes for CASTYFASGRDTQYF.